A selection of T cell receptor beta chains follows, all from one sample in a study of chemoradiotherapy in HPV16-positive cancers. Libraries were prepared by immunoSEQ multiplex PCR; TCRdb keeps only in-frame clonotypes and omits some of them. The sample includes thousands of clones, around 88% of them seen just once. Specimen: tumor tissue, collected from a patient who underwent chemoradiotherapy. The receptors originated from a human donor with HPV-associated anogenital cancer. Each CDR3 is given with its conserved first and last residue. D genes are given only for firm matches. Not all rows give a size; the values are once, few, many and, for expanded clones, a class.

size: -; D: TRBD1; J: TRBJ2-7; V: TRBV19; DNA: TGTGCCAGTAGTATGAGAGGGACAGGGGGCTACGAGCAGTACTTC; CDR3: CASSMRGTGGYEQYF
size: -; D: -; J: TRBJ2-7; V: TRBV28; DNA: TGTGCCAGCAGTTTGAATTACGAGCAGTACTTC; CDR3: CASSLNYEQYF
size: -; D: -; J: TRBJ2-2; V: TRBV18; DNA: TGTGCCAGCTCACCCCAAAGGGATAACACCGGGGAGCTGTTTTTT; CDR3: CASSPQRDNTGELFF
size: -; D: -; J: TRBJ2-2; V: TRBV6-1; DNA: TGTGCCAGCAGTCGGACAGTTCAAACCGGGGAGCTGTTTTTT; CDR3: CASSRTVQTGELFF
size: -; D: -; J: TRBJ1-6; V: TRBV18; DNA: TGTGCCAGCTCCCTTGAGAATGGGTTTAATTCACCCCTCCACTTT; CDR3: CASSLENGFNSPLHF
size: -; D: TRBD1; J: TRBJ2-5; V: TRBV7-9; DNA: TGTGCCAGCAGCTCGAACAGGGGTATGGAGACCCAGTACTTC; CDR3: CASSSNRGMETQYF
size: -; D: -; J: TRBJ2-7; V: TRBV7-2; DNA: TGTGCCAGCAGCTTCGGACAGATCGAGCAGTACTTC; CDR3: CASSFGQIEQYF
size: -; D: -; J: TRBJ2-7; V: TRBV7-9; DNA: TGTGCCAGCAGCCCCCTAGGGTCCCACGAGCAGTACTTC; CDR3: CASSPLGSHEQYF
size: -; D: -; J: TRBJ2-5; V: TRBV10-3; DNA: TGTGCCATCAGGAGCCCCCCACAAGAGACCCAGTACTTC; CDR3: CAIRSPPQETQYF
size: -; D: -; J: TRBJ2-2; V: TRBV19; DNA: TGTGCCAGTAGTATAGATCCTAATGGGGTAGTCGGGGAGCTGTTTTTT; CDR3: CASSIDPNGVVGELFF
size: -; D: TRBD2; J: TRBJ2-7; V: TRBV27; DNA: TGTGCCAGCAGCCCCGCCTGGACTAGCGGGAGCGAGCAGTACTTC; CDR3: CASSPAWTSGSEQYF
size: once; D: -; J: TRBJ1-2; V: TRBV19; DNA: TGTGCCAGTGGGAAGAGGGATCAAAATGGCTACACCTTC; CDR3: CASGKRDQNGYTF
size: few; D: -; J: TRBJ1-2; V: TRBV7-8; DNA: TGTGCCAGCAGCTTAGGGGGAGACTATGGCTACACCTTC; CDR3: CASSLGGDYGYTF
size: -; D: -; J: TRBJ1-2; V: TRBV11-2; DNA: TGTGCCAGCAGCTCAATCCGAGTTCCTAACTATGGCTACACCTTC; CDR3: CASSSIRVPNYGYTF
size: -; D: -; J: TRBJ2-5; V: TRBV28; DNA: TGTGCCAGCAGTCTGACACTAGAAGAGACCCAGTACTTC; CDR3: CASSLTLEETQYF
size: -; D: TRBD2; J: TRBJ2-7; V: TRBV5-4; DNA: TGTGCCAGCAGCTTAGGACTAGCGGGAGGAGACGAGCAGTACTTC; CDR3: CASSLGLAGGDEQYF
size: -; D: -; J: TRBJ2-1; V: TRBV19; DNA: TGTGCCAGTAGTATAGACGATGGCAATGAGCAGTTCTTC; CDR3: CASSIDDGNEQFF
size: few; D: -; J: TRBJ2-7; V: TRBV5-4; DNA: TGTGCCAGCAGCTTAGGTCAGGGGGGTGGAGAGCAGTACTTC; CDR3: CASSLGQGGGEQYF
size: -; D: TRBD2; J: TRBJ2-3; V: TRBV4-3; DNA: TGCGCCAGCAGCCAAGAGGGCGGCGGGAGTGCAGATACGCAGTATTTT; CDR3: CASSQEGGGSADTQYF
size: -; D: TRBD1; J: TRBJ1-2; V: TRBV14; DNA: TGTGCCAGCAGCGACGGACAGGGGACTAACTATGGCTACACCTTC; CDR3: CASSDGQGTNYGYTF
size: once; D: -; J: TRBJ2-2; V: TRBV5-1; DNA: TGCGCCAGCAGCTTGGAATCCCCTAAACTAGGCGGGGAGCTGTTTTTT; CDR3: CASSLESPKLGGELFF
size: -; D: -; J: TRBJ1-2; V: TRBV10-3; DNA: TGTGCCATCAGTGTCGCCAGAACTAACTATGGCTACACCTTC; CDR3: CAISVARTNYGYTF